This T cell receptor beta chain was captured in a study of cytomegalovirus exposure and HLA in healthy donors. The CDR3 sequence is 15 residues long. Trimming pared 5 bases from V and 7 bases from J, leaving 18 bases between. Germline-derived CDR1 and CDR2 are MDHEN and SYDVKM. Those who donated were healthy bone marrow donors. PCR used 60 Vbeta primers and 13 Jbeta primers. Only in-frame clones appear in the TCRdb table, and some are missing; sequencing was by immunoSEQ multiplex PCR. Among 100,000 or so clones listed, roughly 63% were seen once. Sequencing was performed on PBMCs. The chain employs TRBV28 and TRBJ2-1; D possibly corresponds to TRBD2 (6 bases). The TCR sequence derives from a woman aged 25 to 39 in good health and CMV-seronegative. CDR3 sequence reads: CASSAGTLSRNEQFF. The CDR3 coding sequence is TGTGCCAGCAGTGCCGGGACTCTCTCACGGAATGAGCAGTTCTTC. The full variable domain, rest sourced from reference TRBV28 and TRBJ2-1, is DVKVTQSSRYLVKRTGEKVFLECVQDMDHENMFWYRQDPGLGLRLIYFSYDVKMKEKGDIPEGYSVSREKKERFSLILESASTNQTSMYLCASSAGTLSRNEQFFGPGTRLTVL.